The 27 T cell receptor beta chains below were found in one sample sequenced in a study of identical twins. One entry per CDR3 protein, called by TCRdb with MiXCR from the 5' RACE reads. In the table there are 650,000 to 800,000 distinct CDR3 sequences, approximately 9% of which are singletons. Another study also made use of these data, one on yellow fever vaccine responses in identical twins.

Sequenced material: PBMCs. These receptor sequences come from a woman aged 18-29 years in good health.

In this sample, this clonotype turned up a few times. The V gene is TRBV28, the J gene TRBJ1-6, with 7 bases aligning to TRBD1. Germline trimming cut 7 bases from V and 10 bases from J; bases unmatched to any gene: 13. The CDR3 consists of 15 residues. Germline-derived CDR1 and CDR2 are MDHEN and SYDVKM. This CDR3 reads CASTPTDRPSSPLHF. In nucleotides, the CDR3 is TGTGCCAGCACCCCAACGGACAGGCCCAGCTCACCCCTCCACTTT.

V gene TRBV15 combines with J gene TRBJ2-7; no definite D call. The CDR3 extends over 16 amino acids. V dropped 0 bases and J dropped 5 bases, with 17 bases sitting between them. Per the germline V gene, CDR1 is LNHNV and CDR2 is YYDKDF (reference sequence). CDR3 residues: CATSRDLVGGVNEQYF. CDR3 DNA sequence: TGTGCCACCAGCAGAGATCTGGTCGGTGGGGTTAACGAGCAGTACTTC.

This clonotype has a handful of counts. The chain combines TRBV10-3 with TRBJ2-7; maybe TRBD2 (5 bases). Germline V gene lookup returns CDR1 ENHRY and CDR2 SYGVKD. This CDR3 region has 12 residues. V was cut by 0 bases and J by 6 bases, with 6 bases left in between. In DNA, the CDR3 is TGTGCCATCAGTGAGTCGAGGGCCGAGCAGTACTTC. It encodes CAISESRAEQYF.

This clonotype came up a few times. The CDR3 DNA reads as TGCGCCAGCAGCCCGGGACTAGCGGGAGAGTACAATGAGCAGTTCTTC. It translates to CASSPGLAGEYNEQFF. The chain combines TRBV4-3 with TRBJ2-1; the match to TRBD2 covers 14 bases. In germline, CDR1 is LGHNA, CDR2 YSLEER. The V segment lost 4 bases and the J segment 4 bases; nucleotides outside the gene matches: 3. This CDR3 comprises 16 residues.

The V call is TRBV28, the J call TRBJ2-7; D gene unclear. The CDR3 contains 11 residues. Per the germline V gene, CDR1 is MDHEN and CDR2 is SYDVKM. Trimming stripped 3 bases from V and 6 bases from J, with 6 bases between. This CDR3 is CASSFEVEQYF. For the CDR3, the DNA is TGTGCCAGCAGTTTCGAGGTCGAGCAGTACTTC.

This sequence joins TRBV6-5 and TRBJ1-3; D gene unclear. Per the germline V gene, CDR1 is MNHEY and CDR2 is SVGAGI. The CDR3 length is 16 residues. The V gene lost 4 bases and the J gene lost 3 bases, with 16 bases spanning the gap. CDR3 coding DNA: TGTGCCAGCAGTTCCACGGGAGGGAGGCTTGGAAACACCATATATTTT. Translated: CASSSTGGRLGNTIYF.

In this sample, this clonotype turned up many times. The chain links TRBV5-1 to TRBJ2-7; weak D call: TRBD2 (7 bases). From germline, CDR1 is SGHRS and CDR2 YFSETQ. The V and J ends lost 2 bases and 2 bases respectively, with 11 bases between them. The CDR3 loop spans 14 amino acids. CDR3 coding DNA: TGCGCCAGCAGCTTCAAGGGGGGGACCTACGAGCAGTACTTC. Translation: CASSFKGGTYEQYF.

This clonotype was observed a handful of times. The genes are TRBV3-1 and TRBJ2-7, with a tentative D call TRBD1 (6 bases). CDR3 size: 15 residues. The germline V gene has CDR1 LGHDT and CDR2 YNNKEL (reference sequence). The V end lost 1 base, the J end lost 0 bases, and 10 bases lay between the germline ends. The CDR3 coding sequence is TGTGCCAGCAGCCAAGGACAGGTGAACTCCTACGAGCAGTACTTC. Translated, it gives CASSQGQVNSYEQYF.

With respect to this clonotype: A read error may be the cause here, since a much bigger clone is one base away. The chain joins TRBV12-3 or TRBV12-4 to TRBJ2-3; 8 nucleotides agree with TRBD2. This CDR3 is built from 15 residues. V lost 7 bases and J lost 1; bases outside the gene matches: 7. CDR3 in amino acids: CASNPISGGTDTQYF. The CDR3 DNA follows: TGTGCCAGCAATCCAATTAGCGGGGGCACAGATACGCAGTATTTT.

The J gene is TRBJ2-7, the V gene TRBV29-1; maybe TRBD1 (5 bases). V was clipped by 3 bases and J by 0 bases, with 12 bases between them. Germline CDR1 is SQVTM and CDR2 is ANQGSEA. This CDR3 is 14 amino acids long. The CDR3, as DNA: TGCAGCGTTGAGGTATGGGGCAGCTCCTACGAGCAGTACTTC. Its protein is CSVEVWGSSYEQYF.

This clonotype was picked up a small number of times. The V gene is TRBV29-1, the J gene TRBJ2-1, with D possibly TRBD2 on 6 matching bases. This CDR3 has 13 amino acids. Germline V gene data show CDR1 as SQVTM and CDR2 as ANQGSEA. CDR3 region: CSAIQGLYNEQFF. The CDR3 nucleotides are TGCAGTGCCATTCAGGGACTTTACAATGAGCAGTTCTTC.

In this sample, this clonotype turned up a few times. The chain employs TRBV6-1 and TRBJ2-7; TRBD1 agrees at 8 bases. The V gene's germline CDR1 is MNHNS and CDR2 SASEGT. V dropped 6 bases and J dropped 1; count of bases not matched to a gene: 8. This CDR3 is 15 amino acids long. The CDR3 sequence: CASRSGQGSSYEQYF. CDR3 coding DNA: TGTGCCAGCAGGTCCGGACAGGGATCATCCTACGAGCAGTACTTC.

The sample holds a few counts of this clonotype. V and J are TRBV20-1 and TRBJ2-3; tentatively, D is TRBD1 or TRBD2 (5 bases each). V was cut by 7 bases and J by 2 bases, with 10 bases left in between. Germline V CDR1 and CDR2: DFQATT, SNEGSKA (reference sequence). There are 12 residues in the CDR3. The CDR3 bases are TGCAGTGTGGGGACCACCACAGATACGCAGTATTTT. It translates to CSVGTTTDTQYF.

The chain employs TRBV6-2 or TRBV6-3 and TRBJ2-1, with 9 bases fitting TRBD2. The germline V gene has CDR1 MNHEY and CDR2 SVGEGT. The ends lost 0 bases at V and 5 bases at J; junction bases unmatched: 5. The CDR3 runs 16 residues. The CDR3 sequence: CASSYSSSGIHNEQFF. The CDR3 bases are TGTGCCAGCAGTTACTCATCTAGCGGGATACACAATGAGCAGTTCTTC.

In its sample, this clonotype was seen a few times. The rearrangement uses TRBV19 and TRBJ2-1, with D unclear. V was cut by 2 bases and J by 6 bases, with 5 bases left in between. Germline V gene data show CDR1 as LNHDA and CDR2 as SQIVND (reference sequence). CDR3 size: 12 residues. In DNA, the CDR3 is TGTGCCAGTAGTATAATGGGCAATGAGCAGTTCTTC. This gives the protein CASSIMGNEQFF.

This rearrangement joins TRBV3-1 to TRBJ2-3, with D tentatively TRBD1 or TRBD2 (5 bases each). V was pared by 6 bases and J by 6 bases, with 7 bases between. CDR1 is LGHDT and CDR2 is YNNKEL in the germline V gene (reference sequence). This CDR3 comprises 11 residues. This CDR3 is CASRWGDTQYF. The CDR3 DNA sequence: TGTGCCAGCAGGTGGGGGGATACGCAGTATTTT.

This chain links TRBV3-1 with TRBJ1-2, with 7 nucleotides matching TRBD1. The germline gives CDR1 LGHDT, CDR2 YNNKEL (reference sequence). With V trimmed by 2 bases and J by 4 bases, 4 bases remained unmatched. The CDR3 is made up of 14 amino acids. The CDR3 spells CASSQKGAVYGYTF. CDR3 sequence (DNA): TGTGCCAGCAGCCAAAAGGGGGCGGTCTATGGCTACACCTTC. The entire variable domain, with the rest obtained from reference TRBV3-1 and TRBJ1-2, is as follows: DTAVSQTPKYLVTQMGNDKSIKCEQNLGHDTMYWYKQDSKKFLKIMFSYNNKELIINETVPNRFSPKSPDKAHLNLHINSLELGDSAVYFCASSQKGAVYGYTFGSGTRLTVV.

The V call is TRBV28, the J call TRBJ1-2; 8 nucleotides agree with TRBD1. J gave up 4 bases and V 4 bases, and 14 bases lay outside the gene matches. CDR3 size: 17 residues. Germline V gives CDR1 MDHEN, CDR2 SYDVKM. CDR3 nucleotides: TGTGCCAGCAGTTCCCCGGACAGGGCGCAGGGGGGCTATGGCTACACCTTC. It is translated as CASSSPDRAQGGYGYTF.

This clonotype turned up a few times. This chain uses TRBV2 with TRBJ2-5; 10 bases line up with TRBD2. Germline CDR1 SNHLY, CDR2 FYNNEI. V was pared by 4 bases and J by 3 bases, with 11 bases of the junction left unmatched. The CDR3 runs 17 residues. The DNA for the CDR3 is TGTGCCAGCAGTGCAAGGCTAGCGGGGGTGACTAAAGAGACCCAGTACTTC. Protein product: CASSARLAGVTKETQYF.

This clonotype was recorded a few times. This chain connects TRBV4-3 to TRBJ2-3; the D gene is possibly TRBD1 (5 bases). CDR3 length: 16 residues. CDR1 LGHNA and CDR2 YSLEER come from the germline V gene. V gave up 0 bases and J gave up 2 bases, with 12 bases separating them. The CDR3 protein is CASSQDLGRATDTQYF. Here the CDR3 DNA reads TGCGCCAGCAGCCAAGATCTAGGCAGGGCCACAGATACGCAGTATTTT.

This clonotype showed up many times. The chain uses TRBV9 and TRBJ2-3; the D is unclear. The CDR3 runs to 14 residues. Trimming removed 0 bases from V and 0 bases from J, with 5 bases in between. Germline loops: CDR1 SGDLS, CDR2 YYNGEE. CDR3 sequence: CASSVGSSTDTQYF. Here the CDR3 DNA reads TGTGCCAGCAGCGTAGGATCGAGCACAGATACGCAGTATTTT. The entire variable domain, with the rest obtained from reference TRBV9 and TRBJ2-3, is as follows: DSGVTQTPKHLITATGQRVTLRCSPRSGDLSVYWYQQSLDQGLQFLIQYYNGEERAKGNILERFSAQQFPDLHSELNLSSLELGDSALYFCASSVGSSTDTQYFGPGTRLTVL.

This clonotype was detected many times. The chain combines TRBV6-1 with TRBJ1-1; D may be TRBD1 (5 bases). This CDR3 region has 14 residues. Germline V gives CDR1 MNHNS, CDR2 SASEGT. Trimming stripped 6 bases from V and 10 bases from J, with 21 bases between. The CDR3 region is CASSVAQTARGAFF. For the CDR3, the DNA is TGTGCCAGCAGCGTAGCCCAAACGGCGAGGGGAGCTTTCTTT.

This clonotype was picked up many times. The chain's CDR3 is CASSSSGQRGGELFF. The DNA of the CDR3 is TGTGCCAGCAGCTCATCCGGGCAGCGGGGCGGGGAGCTGTTTTTT. The chain carries TRBV7-8 and TRBJ2-2; 7 bases align to TRBD2. V was pared by 4 bases and J by 7 bases, with 9 bases of the junction left unmatched. This CDR3 is 15 amino acids long. Germline CDR1 reads SGHVS; CDR2 reads FQNEAQ.

The sample holds a few counts of this clonotype. The V call is TRBV7-9, the J call TRBJ2-3, with 9 bases fitting TRBD2. V was clipped by 1 base and J by 2 bases; unmatched bases: 4. This CDR3 is 16 amino acids long. Germline CDR1 SEHNR, CDR2 FQNEAQ (reference sequence). The CDR3 reads CASSLEGTSSTDTQYF. CDR3 in DNA: TGTGCCAGCAGCTTAGAGGGGACTAGCTCCACAGATACGCAGTATTTT. Full variable domain (outside the CDR3, taken from reference TRBV7-9 and TRBJ2-3): DTGVSQNPRHKITKRGQNVTFRCDPISEHNRLYWYRQTLGQGPEFLTYFQNEAQLEKSRLLSDRFSAERPKGSFSTLEIQRTEQGDSAMYLCASSLEGTSSTDTQYFGPGTRLTVL.

This clonotype was found a few times. The gene calls are TRBV27 and TRBJ2-7; the D is unclear. The V and J ends lost 2 bases and 0 bases respectively, with 5 bases between them. The germline CDR1 and CDR2 sequences are MNHEY and SMNVEV (reference sequence). CDR3 length: 13 amino acids. The CDR3 DNA sequence: TGTGCCAGCAGTTTAGAGTACTCCTACGAGCAGTACTTC. Protein product: CASSLEYSYEQYF.

This clonotype appeared many times. The rearrangement uses TRBV11-3 and TRBJ2-5; D is unclear. V was shortened by 4 bases and J by 7 bases, with 13 bases between the two germline ends. The germline V gene has CDR1 SGHNT and CDR2 YENEEA. CDR3 length equals 13 residues. DNA of the CDR3: TGTGCCAGCAGCTCGACTCCTGTAGGGACCCAGTACTTC. Its protein is CASSSTPVGTQYF. Looking up the rest from reference TRBV11-3 and TRBJ2-5 gives the full variable domain: EAGVVQSPRYKIIEKKQPVAFWCNPISGHNTLYWYLQNLGQGPELLIRYENEEAVDDSQLPKDRFSAERLKGVDSTLKIQPAELGDSAVYLCASSSTPVGTQYFGPGTRLLVL.

This clonotype was counted a few times. The V and J genes are TRBV27 and TRBJ2-7; unclear D gene. Looked up from germline, CDR1 is MNHEY and CDR2 is SMNVEV (reference sequence). V shed 4 bases and J shed 0 bases, with 10 bases lying between them. The CDR3 covers 14 residues. The CDR3 loop is CASSYTVSSYEQYF. The CDR3 coding sequence is TGTGCCAGCAGTTACACCGTAAGCTCCTACGAGCAGTACTTC.